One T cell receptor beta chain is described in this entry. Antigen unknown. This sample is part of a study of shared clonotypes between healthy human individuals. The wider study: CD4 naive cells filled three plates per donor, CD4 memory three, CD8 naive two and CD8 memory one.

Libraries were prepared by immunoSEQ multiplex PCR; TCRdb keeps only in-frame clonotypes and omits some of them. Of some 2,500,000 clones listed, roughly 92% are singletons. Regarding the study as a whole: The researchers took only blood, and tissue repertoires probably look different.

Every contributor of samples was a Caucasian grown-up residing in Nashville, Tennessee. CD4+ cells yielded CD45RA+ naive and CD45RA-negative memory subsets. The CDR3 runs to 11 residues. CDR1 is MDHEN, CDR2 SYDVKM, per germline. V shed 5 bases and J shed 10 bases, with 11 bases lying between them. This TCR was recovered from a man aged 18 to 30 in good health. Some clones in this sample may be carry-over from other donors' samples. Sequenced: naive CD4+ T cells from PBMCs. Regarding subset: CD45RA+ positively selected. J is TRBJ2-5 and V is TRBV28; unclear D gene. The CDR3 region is CASSPNSNQYF. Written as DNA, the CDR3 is TGTGCCAGCAGTCCGAACTCCAACCAGTACTTC.